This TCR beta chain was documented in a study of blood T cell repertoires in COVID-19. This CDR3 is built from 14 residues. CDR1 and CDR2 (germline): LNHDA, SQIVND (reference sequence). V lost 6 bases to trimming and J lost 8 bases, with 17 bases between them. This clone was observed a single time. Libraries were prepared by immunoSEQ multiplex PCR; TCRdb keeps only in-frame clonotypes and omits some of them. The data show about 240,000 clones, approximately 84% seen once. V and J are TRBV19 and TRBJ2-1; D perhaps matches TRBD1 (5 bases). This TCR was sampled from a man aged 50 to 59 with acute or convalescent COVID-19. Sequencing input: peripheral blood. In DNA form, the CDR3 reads TGTGCCAGTAGGGACATCGCTGCGGCCCATGAGCAGTTCTTC. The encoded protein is CASRDIAAAHEQFF.